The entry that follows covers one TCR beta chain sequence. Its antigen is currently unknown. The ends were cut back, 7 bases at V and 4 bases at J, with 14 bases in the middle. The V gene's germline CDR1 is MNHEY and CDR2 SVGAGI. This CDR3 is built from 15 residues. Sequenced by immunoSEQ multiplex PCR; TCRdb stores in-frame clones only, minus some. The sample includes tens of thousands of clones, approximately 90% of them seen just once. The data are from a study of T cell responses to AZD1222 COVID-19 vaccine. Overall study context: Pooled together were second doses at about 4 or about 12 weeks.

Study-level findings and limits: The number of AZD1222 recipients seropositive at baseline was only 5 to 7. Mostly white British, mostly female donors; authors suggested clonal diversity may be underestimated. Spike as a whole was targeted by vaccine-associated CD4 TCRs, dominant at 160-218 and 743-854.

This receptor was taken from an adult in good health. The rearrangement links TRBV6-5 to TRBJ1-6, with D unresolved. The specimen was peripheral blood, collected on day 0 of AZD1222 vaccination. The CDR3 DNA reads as TGTGCCAGCAATTTACAAGGGCTTTATAATTCACCCCTCCACTTT. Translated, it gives CASNLQGLYNSPLHF.